Listed below are T cell receptor beta chains from one sample, sequenced in a study of CXCR3-negative and CXCR3-positive naive CD8 T cells. TCRdb reprocessed the 5' RACE reads, with one entry per CDR3 protein and no DNA. This table lists 95,000 to 100,000 distinct CDR3 sequences. The sample taken for sequencing was naive CXCR3+ CD8+ T cells from blood. These receptors all stem from a human donor in good health. Some clones in this sample may be carry-over from other donors' samples. The CDR3 runs from the conserved cysteine through the conserved F or W. Each record gives: J gene, V gene, CDR3 protein.

TRBJ2-5,TRBV6-2/TRBV6-3,CASSWVEETQYF
TRBJ2-4,TRBV20-1,CSAMPRQGGIQYF
TRBJ2-3,TRBV27,CASSPLSGSTDTQYF
TRBJ2-3,TRBV12-3/TRBV12-4,CASSFNLAGVAPSTDTQYF
TRBJ2-1,TRBV3-1,CASSQDSSGGPNNEQFF
TRBJ2-5,TRBV6-2/TRBV6-3,CASTGTETQYF
TRBJ2-1,TRBV11-3,CASSLFRVGSNEQFF
TRBJ2-1,TRBV7-9,CASSPPYPPKEQFF
TRBJ1-2,TRBV28,CASSWTESYGYTF
TRBJ2-1,TRBV5-1,CASSTRNNEQFF
TRBJ2-7,TRBV7-2,CASSSGLAGEQYF
TRBJ2-5,TRBV29-1,CSVHAPETQYF
TRBJ2-7,TRBV7-6,CASSEDQAYEQYF
TRBJ1-5,TRBV4-3,CASSQDVERPQHF
TRBJ2-3,TRBV27,CASSLFLAGGPDTQYF
TRBJ1-1,TRBV7-9,CASSPATVPEAFF
TRBJ2-3,TRBV7-9,CASTTSGSLSTDTQYF
TRBJ2-5,TRBV7-2,CASSRGRGVRETQYF
TRBJ2-1,TRBV18,CASSSIVRDSLVGEQFF
TRBJ2-5,TRBV7-3,CASSLNLAPEETQYF
TRBJ2-7,TRBV29-1,CSGIGGSGEQYF
TRBJ2-7,TRBV5-1,CASSTFPGQGTYEQYF
TRBJ2-7,TRBV11-3,CASSLDSGIGSYEQYF
TRBJ2-7,TRBV23-1,CASTPLWTGPYEQYF
TRBJ2-1,TRBV12-3/TRBV12-4,CASSFETVVQFF
TRBJ2-2,TRBV12-3/TRBV12-4,CASRTGLAGTNTGELFF
TRBJ1-3,TRBV14,CASSQGFDSGNTIYF